A single sample gave rise to the 8 T cell receptor beta chains below, sequenced in a study of cytomegalovirus exposure and HLA in healthy donors. PCR used 60 Vbeta primers and 13 Jbeta primers. Measured with immunoSEQ multiplex PCR; TCRdb has only the in-frame clones, and not every one. The data show nearly 95,000 clones, less than 8% seen once. Sequencing was done on a sample of PBMCs. These receptor sequences come from a man in his forties or fifties in good health and CMV-seronegative.

This clone was seen only a few times. The chain combines TRBV7-2 with TRBJ2-7; 7 bases line up with TRBD2. Germline CDR1 is SGHTA and CDR2 is FQGNSA. The CDR3 is 13 residues long. V shed 1 base and J 5 bases; nucleotides not matched to a gene: 2. The DNA for the CDR3 is TGTGCCAGCAGCTTAGGACTAGCTAACGAGCAGTACTTC. It codes for CASSLGLANEQYF.

The chain recombines TRBV28 with TRBJ2-1; TRBD2 matches 7 bases. Per germline, CDR1 MDHEN and CDR2 SYDVKM. The junction had 16 bases not matched to a gene; V was cut back by 5 bases and J by 6 bases. CDR3 length: 17 residues. CDR3 loop: CASSPGTTLASINEQFF. The CDR3, as DNA: TGTGCCAGCAGTCCTGGGACTACCCTAGCTTCAATCAATGAGCAGTTCTTC.

The chain is built from TRBV30 and TRBJ1-4; maybe TRBD1 (6 bases). Deletions cut 7 bases from V and 1 base from J, with 19 bases between. The CDR3 runs to 16 residues. Germline-derived CDR1 and CDR2 are GTSNPN and SVGIG (reference sequence). CDR3 in amino acids: CASRTVPSGTNEKLFF. The CDR3 DNA reads as TGTGCCTCCCGGACAGTGCCTTCGGGAACTAATGAAAAACTGTTTTTT.

This clone was counted between two and nine times. The V and J genes are TRBV18 and TRBJ2-7; 8 bases are a match to TRBD2. Germline V CDR1 and CDR2: KGHSH, LQKENI. Losses at the gene ends were 4 bases for V and 4 bases for J; bases not matched to a gene: 6. The CDR3 is 14 amino acids. The DNA of the CDR3 is TGTGCCAGCTCACGACCAGCGGGAGCTTACGAGCAGTACTTC. As protein: CASSRPAGAYEQYF. Filled out from reference TRBV18 and TRBJ2-7, the complete variable domain reads NAGVMQNPRHLVRRRGQEARLRCSPMKGHSHVYWYRQLPEEGLKFMVYLQKENIIDESGMPKERFSAEFPKEGPSILRIQQVVRGDSAAYFCASSRPAGAYEQYFGPGTRLTVT.

This clone was counted a few times. The V and J genes are TRBV5-1 and TRBJ1-1, with D uncertain. The V and J ends lost 5 bases and 4 bases respectively, with 24 bases between them. There are 17 residues in the CDR3. Germline V gene data show CDR1 as SGHRS and CDR2 as YFSETQ. CDR3 protein: CASRMGGPIRIGTEAFF. The CDR3 DNA is TGCGCCAGCAGGATGGGAGGACCAATAAGAATAGGCACTGAAGCTTTCTTT.

This clone was seen a handful of times. V and J are TRBV13 and TRBJ2-5; 9 bases align to TRBD1. The CDR3 extends over 14 amino acids. Germline V gene data show CDR1 as PRHDT and CDR2 as FYEKMQ (reference sequence). The trim removed 4 bases at V and 4 bases at J, leaving 4 bases unmatched. The DNA for the CDR3 is TGTGCCAGCAGCTGGGGACAGGGAGGAGAGACCCAGTACTTC. This sequence encodes CASSWGQGGETQYF.

In its sample, this clone was seen a few times. This rearrangement joins TRBV5-1 to TRBJ2-3; D is possibly TRBD1 (6 bases). V lost 4 bases and J lost 5, with 14 bases in between. Germline V gene sequence: CDR1 SGHRS, CDR2 YFSETQ. The CDR3 is 14 residues long. CDR3 in DNA: TGCGCCAGCAGCCGGACAGCGTTGGGAGATACGCAGTATTTT. Amino acid sequence: CASSRTALGDTQYF.

This clone came up a few times. The genes are TRBV2 and TRBJ2-2; 8 positions match TRBD1. The germline V gene has CDR1 SNHLY and CDR2 FYNNEI. J lost 3 bases, V lost 5 bases, and 8 bases had no gene match. The length of the CDR3 is 16 residues. In nucleotides, the CDR3 is TGTGCCAGCAGTCAACGGAAGACAGGGGACACCGGGGAGCTGTTTTTT. It translates to CASSQRKTGDTGELFF. Looking up the rest from reference TRBV2 and TRBJ2-2 gives the full variable domain: EPEVTQTPSHQVTQMGQEVILRCVPISNHLYFYWYRQILGQKVEFLVSFYNNEISEKSEIFDDQFSVERPDGSNFTLKIRSTKLEDSAMYFCASSQRKTGDTGELFFGEGSRLTVL.